Each of the 27 T cell receptor beta chains below was sequenced from the same sample in a study of type 1 regulatory T cells. Which antigens these TCRs recognize remains unknown. TCRdb passed the reads through MiXCR, listing each CDR3 protein once. Here the sample spans 55,000 to 65,000 distinct CDR3 sequences, 62% being singletons. Material for sequencing was cultured non-Tr1 T cells, either the whole culture or a sorted T cell fraction (not recorded which). Receptor source: a human donor in good health.

V and J are TRBV7-2 and TRBJ2-6, with TRBD2 identical over 7 bases. The V gene's germline CDR1 is SGHTA and CDR2 FQGNSA. The CDR3 spans 19 residues. With 5 bases clipped from V and 1 base from J, the junction kept 14 bases outside the gene matches. CDR3 DNA sequence: TGTGCCAGCAGCCACGCACTACTAGCGCGAAAATCTGGGGCCAACGTCCTGACTTTC. This encodes CASSHALLARKSGANVLTF.

The sample holds a few counts of this clonotype. The chain couples TRBV6-2 or TRBV6-3 to TRBJ2-3; D is perhaps TRBD2 (5 bases). The CDR3 is 13 amino acids. The ends were cut back, 2 bases at V and 4 bases at J, with 7 bases in the middle. Germline-derived CDR1 and CDR2 are MNHEY and SVGEGT. The CDR3, as DNA: TGTGCCAGCAGTTACCGGCGGGCAGATACGCAGTATTTT. It specifies CASSYRRADTQYF.

V is TRBV20-1 and J is TRBJ1-2; D not certain. The CDR3 extends over 12 amino acids. The V end lost 7 bases, the J end lost 4 bases, and 13 bases lay between the germline ends. Germline V gene data show CDR1 as DFQATT and CDR2 as SNEGSKA (reference sequence). The CDR3 DNA sequence: TGCAGTGTCCCCATGGCAACCTATGGCTACACCTTC. It codes for CSVPMATYGYTF.

Sample share makes this clonotype medium-sized. V is TRBV15 and J is TRBJ2-3, with no clear D. The ends were cut back, 0 bases at V and 6 bases at J, with 7 bases in the middle. Germline values: CDR1 LNHNV, CDR2 YYDKDF (reference sequence). The CDR3 totals 13 residues. The CDR3, as DNA: TGTGCCACCAGCAGAGATTGGACGGATACGCAGTATTTT. Translating gives CATSRDWTDTQYF.

Relative to its sample, this clonotype is medium-sized. The chain combines TRBV12-3 or TRBV12-4 with TRBJ2-7; D not resolved. This CDR3 region has 15 residues. The ends were cut back, 5 bases at V and 0 bases at J, with 14 bases in the middle. CDR3 bases: TGTGCCAGCAGTCCCCAAACGGCGAGCTCCTACGAGCAGTACTTC. This translates into CASSPQTASSYEQYF.

The rearrangement joins TRBV20-1 to TRBJ2-5; 8 bases map to TRBD1. V shed 6 bases, J shed 4 bases, and the junction held 13 bases outside the gene matches. This CDR3 contains 15 residues. Germline CDR1 and CDR2: DFQATT and SNEGSKA (reference sequence). As DNA, the CDR3 is TGCAGTGCCGAGACAGGGGCTGCTCCAAGAGAGACCCAGTACTTC. Translation: CSAETGAAPRETQYF.

Written as DNA, the CDR3 is TGTGCCAGCAGCCAAGATTCGCAGTCTCGTAGCTATGGCTACACCTTC. Translation: CASSQDSQSRSYGYTF. The chain couples TRBV4-2 to TRBJ1-2, with unresolved D. Trimming cost V 0 bases and J 4 bases, with 15 bases left between them. This CDR3 spans 16 amino acids. Germline V CDR1 and CDR2: LGHNA, YNFKEQ.

The rearrangement joins TRBV2 to TRBJ2-2; the match to TRBD2 covers 12 bases. The CDR3 has 20 amino acids. The J segment lost 4 bases and the V segment lost 2 bases, leaving 14 bases of the junction unmatched. Germline values: CDR1 SNHLY, CDR2 FYNNEI. The chain's CDR3 is CASSEMGGLAGEGPTGELFF. The CDR3 coding sequence is TGTGCCAGCAGTGAAATGGGGGGACTAGCGGGTGAGGGACCCACCGGGGAGCTGTTTTTT.

This clonotype was counted only a few times. The chain recombines TRBV20-1 with TRBJ2-5; tentatively, D is TRBD2 (6 bases). This CDR3 is 17 amino acids long. Trimming left V 1 base short and J 2 bases short, with 20 bases between. CDR1 and CDR2 (germline): DFQATT, SNEGSKA (reference sequence). The CDR3: CSARAGRGIFKQETQYF. CDR3 bases: TGCAGTGCTAGAGCAGGGCGCGGGATCTTTAAGCAAGAGACCCAGTACTTC.

V and J are TRBV27 and TRBJ2-7; 10 bases fit TRBD1. The CDR3 runs to 14 residues. With 6 bases clipped from V and 2 bases from J, the junction kept 4 bases outside the gene matches. Per the germline V gene, CDR1 is MNHEY and CDR2 is SMNVEV (reference sequence). The CDR3 DNA reads as TGTGCCAGCAGACCCGGGACAGGGGCCTACGAGCAGTACTTC. Translation gives CASRPGTGAYEQYF.

A single count supports this clonotype. V is TRBV19 and J is TRBJ1-3; no clear D gene. V dropped 3 bases and J dropped 0 bases, with 21 bases sitting between them. The CDR3 is made up of 19 amino acids. Looked up from germline, CDR1 is LNHDA and CDR2 is SQIVND (reference sequence). Written as DNA, the CDR3 is TGTGCCAGTAGTATCATCCTGGCAGGCATGGACCGCTCTGGAAACACCATATATTTT. Amino acids: CASSIILAGMDRSGNTIYF.

The V call is TRBV6-5, the J call TRBJ2-1, with TRBD2 matching over 13 bases. V shed 8 bases, J shed 7 bases, and the junction held 2 bases outside the gene matches. The CDR3 runs 13 residues. Germline CDR1 MNHEY, CDR2 SVGAGI. DNA of the CDR3: TGTGCCAGCGGACTAGCGGGAGTAAATGAGCAGTTCTTC. Amino acid sequence: CASGLAGVNEQFF.

The chain is built from TRBV2 and TRBJ2-1; D is possibly TRBD2 (5 bases). Trimming left V 7 bases short and J 10 bases short, with 11 bases between. CDR3 length: 11 residues. CDR1 is SNHLY, CDR2 FYNNEI, per germline. DNA for the CDR3: TGTGCCAGCAAGCTAAAGCGGGAGCAGTTCTTC. As protein: CASKLKREQFF.

As for this clonotype: Germline is not matched at one junction end, which may reflect a read error. This chain uses TRBV6-6 with TRBJ1-5; 9 bases align to TRBD1. Germline V CDR1 and CDR2: MNHNY, SVGAGI (reference sequence). The CDR3 contains 20 residues. CDR3 coding DNA: TGTGCCTGCAGTTACTCCCTCGGACAGGGGAGGGAGAGGAGCAATCAGCCCCAGCATTTT. This gives the protein CACSYSLGQGRERSNQPQHF.

The J gene is TRBJ1-2, the V gene TRBV4-2, with D maybe TRBD1 (6 bases). Germline values: CDR1 LGHNA, CDR2 YNFKEQ. The V gene lost 3 bases and the J gene lost 0 bases, with 17 bases spanning the gap. The CDR3 extends over 17 amino acids. The CDR3 spells CASSHLLEGGTNYGYTF. The CDR3 DNA follows: TGTGCCAGCAGCCACCTTCTGGAGGGGGGCACTAACTATGGCTACACCTTC.

This clonotype was found a few times. The chain has TRBV5-5 and TRBJ2-5, with TRBD2 identical over 11 bases. V lost 5 bases and J lost 7; bases outside the gene matches: 13. Germline V gives CDR1 SGHKS, CDR2 YYEKEE (reference sequence). There are 16 residues in the CDR3. The CDR3 DNA reads as TGTGCCAGCAGAGAGAGGACTAGCGGGCAGGTGGGGACCCAGTACTTC. This encodes CASRERTSGQVGTQYF.

The genes are TRBV5-1 and TRBJ2-1; 12 positions agree with TRBD2. Germline values: CDR1 SGHRS, CDR2 YFSETQ. Trimming took 4 bases from V and 10 from J; bases not matched to a gene: 18. This CDR3 is 18 amino acids long. The CDR3 DNA reads as TGCGCCAGCAGCAACCCTAAGGAGGGGGCTAGCGGGAGGGACGAGCAGTTCTTC. Its translation: CASSNPKEGASGRDEQFF.

The chain couples TRBV27 to TRBJ2-1; possibly TRBD1 for D (6 bases). The CDR3 has 14 residues. The germline V and J ends were trimmed by 3 bases and 5 bases, with 11 bases remaining between them. In germline, CDR1 is MNHEY, CDR2 SMNVEV (reference sequence). The CDR3 loop is CASSFGQSHNEQFF. The CDR3 bases are TGTGCCAGCAGTTTTGGACAGTCCCACAATGAGCAGTTCTTC.

This clonotype appeared once. The chain joins TRBV10-2 to TRBJ2-7, with a possible D match to TRBD2 (5 bases). The germline V and J ends were trimmed by 7 bases and 3 bases, with 16 bases remaining between them. Germline lookup yields CDR1 WSHSY and CDR2 SAAADI. The CDR3 runs to 14 residues. The CDR3 loop is CASNPGDYSYEQYF. In DNA, the CDR3 is TGCGCCAGCAACCCAGGTGACTATAGCTACGAGCAGTACTTC.

The chain is built from TRBV20-1 and TRBJ1-1; D is ambiguous. The CDR3 is 14 residues long. Germline loops: CDR1 DFQATT, CDR2 SNEGSKA (reference sequence). V gave up 1 base and J gave up 4 bases, with 13 bases separating them. Here the CDR3 reads CSARARHRVTEAFF. CDR3 nucleotide sequence: TGCAGTGCTAGAGCTCGTCACAGAGTCACTGAAGCTTTCTTT.

This clonotype qualifies as medium-sized (0.01 to 0.1%). The chain carries TRBV7-2 and TRBJ2-3; no reliable D call. Looked up from germline, CDR1 is SGHTA and CDR2 is FQGNSA. The CDR3 covers 12 residues. V gave up 1 base and J gave up 5 bases, with 4 bases separating them. CDR3 protein: CASSLGVDTQYF. As DNA, the CDR3 is TGTGCCAGCAGCTTAGGAGTAGATACGCAGTATTTT.

The CDR3 spells CASSYSDRQGSGYTF. CDR3 coding DNA: TGTGCCAGCAGTTACTCGGACAGACAGGGCTCTGGCTACACCTTC. The chain employs TRBV6-5 and TRBJ1-2, with 7 bases matching TRBD1. The V and J ends lost 0 bases and 7 bases, in that order; junction bases with no gene match: 8. Germline V gene data show CDR1 as MNHEY and CDR2 as SVGAGI. This CDR3 contains 15 residues.

The J gene is TRBJ2-1, the V gene TRBV12-3 or TRBV12-4; TRBD2 matches at 12 bases. V lost 1 base, J lost 9 bases, and 4 bases stayed unmatched. The CDR3 is made up of 15 amino acids. The CDR3 region has the DNA TGTGCCAGCAGTTTAGTGACTAGCGGGAGCAGTGAGCAGTTCTTC. It specifies CASSLVTSGSSEQFF.

V and J are TRBV6-5 and TRBJ2-1; TRBD2 might be the D (5 bases). Trimming took off 5 bases at V and 9 bases at J, with 11 bases between the two ends. This CDR3 contains 12 residues. In germline, CDR1 is MNHEY, CDR2 SVGAGI. For the CDR3, the DNA is TGTGCCAGCAGTCAACTAGGCGGTGAGCAGTTCTTC. This gives the protein CASSQLGGEQFF.

The chain couples TRBV21-1 to TRBJ2-7. TRBV21-1 is listed as a pseudogene. CDR3 size: 12 residues. This CDR3 reads CASRDGPYEQYF. The CDR3 DNA sequence: TGTGCCAGCAGGGACGGGCCCTACGAGCAGTACTTC.

The rearrangement joins TRBV27 to TRBJ2-7; 9 positions agree with TRBD1. Germline CDR1 reads MNHEY; CDR2 reads SMNVEV (reference sequence). The V gene end was trimmed by 5 bases and the J gene end by 3 bases; junction bases not matched to a gene: 8. This CDR3 is 15 amino acids long. The CDR3 DNA reads as TGTGCCAGCAGTAAACCGGGACAGGGTCTCTACGAGCAGTACTTC. Translation gives CASSKPGQGLYEQYF.

This rearrangement joins TRBV20-1 to TRBJ2-7; 14 bases are shared with TRBD2. The germline CDR1 and CDR2 sequences are DFQATT and SNEGSKA (reference sequence). The CDR3 runs 19 residues. Trimming took 1 base from V and 2 from J; bases not matched to a gene: 13. The CDR3 reads CSARAPGLAGGRSAYEQYF. DNA for the CDR3: TGCAGTGCTAGAGCCCCCGGACTAGCGGGAGGAAGATCAGCCTACGAGCAGTACTTC.